This T cell receptor beta chain was identified in a study of Tregs in tolerant kidney transplant recipients (dated by TCRdb to about 2019). Context from the whole study: The transplants used related donors with nonmyeloablative bone marrow transplantation, and mixed chimerism in the human trials was transient. Before combined kidney and bone marrow transplantation, this study identified donor-specific regulatory T cells using TCRbeta sequencing and then followed those same cells after transplant.

The time point label here, explained by the study, means: blood sample drawn before combined kidney and bone marrow transplant. Unstimulated Tregs (CD4+CD25+CD127-), CD4+ non-Tregs (CD4+CD25-), CD4 and CD8 cells were FACS-sorted from thawed PBMCs. Patients were a few combined kidney and bone marrow transplant recipients from the ITN036ST trial, and only these trial subjects had samples available. Healthy control blood was processed to PBMCs with a Ficoll density gradient and then cryopreserved, whereas patient PBMCs were collected both before and after transplant. Note on this clone: Its antigen remains unidentified. Base qualities are missing; no much larger clone stands one base away. The sample holds other DNA sequences that translate to the same CDR3.

For TCRbeta CDR3 sequencing, genomic DNA was extracted from sorted cells using the QIAGEN DNeasy Blood and Tissue Kit. Through immunoSEQ, high-throughput TCRbeta CDR3 sequencing was done commercially, including PCR amplification with internal controls and bias correction. As for the authors' bioinformatics: Unique productive TCRbeta sequences were defined by CDR3 nucleotide sequence when primers matched and otherwise by CDR3 amino acid sequence together with Vbeta and Jbeta genes. As a correction for sorting error, sequences shared between sorted populations at a frequency ratio of 2:1 or less were discarded, and the remaining shared sequences were assigned to the higher population. A sequence counted as donor-reactive if, in CFSE-low cells, the sequence had a frequency of at least 0.01% and was expanded at least 5-fold compared with unstimulated cells. Jensen-Shannon divergence calculated on the top 100 TCRbeta sequences ranked by frequency was used to measure repertoire divergence. For any sample with multiple sequencing runs, sorting error was corrected in each run separately before the runs were pooled. The clones in this table, taken by TCRdb from immuneACCESS, are in-frame only. Not every clone is retained; where verified, under half of the shortfall comes from an unresolved V gene, and the cause of the rest is unknown. The V and J calls and clone size are taken from that table; D and trimming were inferred from the DNA. This sample gives over 85,000 clones in total; roughly 93% of them show up just once. Of the sample, 0.4% to 0.55% is held by the ten largest clones.

From the germline V gene, CDR1 is KGHSH and CDR2 is LQKENI. From the cysteine up to the phenylalanine, the CDR3 has a length of 14 residues. The kept DNA is CDR3 alone, 42 bases in frame from the first base. Germline trimming: 2 bases from V, 6 bases from J; junction bases outside gene matches: 5. The research as a whole found: Biological reproducibility was not directly assessed, although technical replication error appeared to be minimal. The study was constrained by small patient numbers, and validation of the findings is required in larger populations and under other immunosuppression protocols. In tolerant patients, donor-specific Tregs expanded more than Tregs overall, which suggests antigen-driven rather than nonspecific expansion. PCR primers changed over time for some patients, so nucleotide-level comparison across those patients' samples was not possible. Expanding Tregs with activated donor B cells appeared to identify the most biologically relevant and donor-specific TCRbeta repertoire.

The chain links TRBV18 with TRBJ2-3; 7 junctional bases match TRBD1. This receptor was obtained from a human donor who received a combined kidney and bone marrow transplant. Sequenced material: CD4+ T cells from blood, taken before the transplant. The CDR3 region: CASSPSTGPDTQYF. At the DNA level, the sequence is TGTGCCAGCTCACCATCGACAGGGCCCGATACGCAGTATTTT.